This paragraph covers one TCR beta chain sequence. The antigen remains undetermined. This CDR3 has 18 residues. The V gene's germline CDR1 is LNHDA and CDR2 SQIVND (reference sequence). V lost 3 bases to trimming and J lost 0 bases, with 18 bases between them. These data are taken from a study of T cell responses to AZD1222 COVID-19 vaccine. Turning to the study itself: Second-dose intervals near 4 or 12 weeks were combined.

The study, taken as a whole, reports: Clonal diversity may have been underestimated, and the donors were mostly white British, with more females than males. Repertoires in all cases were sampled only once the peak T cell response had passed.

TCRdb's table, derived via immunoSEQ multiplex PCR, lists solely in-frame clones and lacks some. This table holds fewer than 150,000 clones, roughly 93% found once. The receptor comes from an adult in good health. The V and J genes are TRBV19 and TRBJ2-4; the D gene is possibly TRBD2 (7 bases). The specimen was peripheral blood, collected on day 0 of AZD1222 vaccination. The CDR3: CASSIQGQAGLAKNIQYF. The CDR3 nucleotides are TGTGCCAGTAGTATTCAGGGACAAGCGGGGCTAGCCAAAAACATTCAGTACTTC.